The clone carrying this T cell receptor (beta chain) was counted many times. Its cognate antigen is unknown. This sample was included in a study of CD8+CD57+ T cells in acquired aplastic anemia. Study-wide background: Recorded DNA amounts for sorted CD4+ and CD8+ cells had an average of approximately 3 ug. Roughly 11 million reads, on average, were obtained for CD4+ cells from healthy donors.

This CDR3 has 13 residues. CDR1 is ENHRY and CDR2 is SYGVKD in the germline V gene. V lost 7 bases, J lost 5 bases, and 4 bases stayed unmatched. Template material for TCR beta VDJ and CDR3 profiling consisted of genomic DNA. One entry per CDR3 protein results from TCRdb running MiXCR on the reads. The sample carries hundreds of thousands of distinct CDR3 sequences, around 72% recorded once. Study findings and constraints: Overlap between patients and controls comprised almost 30 CD8+ CDR3 sequences. A significant difference in CD8+ Simpson's diversity between patients and controls was not found.

The chain recombines TRBV10-3 with TRBJ2-7; TRBD1 matches 11 bases. This TCR derives from a human donor in good health, serving as a control. The sequencing input was sorted CD4+, CD8+, or CD8+CD57+ T cells (not recorded which) from PBMCs. This chain's CDR3 is CAIKPGQGDEQYF. CDR3 DNA: TGTGCCATCAAACCGGGACAGGGGGACGAGCAGTACTTC.